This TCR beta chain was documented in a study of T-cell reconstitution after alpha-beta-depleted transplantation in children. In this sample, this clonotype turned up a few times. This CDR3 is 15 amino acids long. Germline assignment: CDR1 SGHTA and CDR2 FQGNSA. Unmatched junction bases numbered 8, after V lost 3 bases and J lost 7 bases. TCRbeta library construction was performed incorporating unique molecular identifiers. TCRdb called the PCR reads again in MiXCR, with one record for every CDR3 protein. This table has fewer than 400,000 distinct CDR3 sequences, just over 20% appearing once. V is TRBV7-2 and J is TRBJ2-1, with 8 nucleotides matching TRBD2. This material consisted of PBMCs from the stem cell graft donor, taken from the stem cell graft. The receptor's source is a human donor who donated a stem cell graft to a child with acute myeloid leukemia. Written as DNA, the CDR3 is TGTGCCAGCAGCTTCTCCCTAGGCGGGAGGAATGAGCAGTTCTTC. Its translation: CASSFSLGGRNEQFF.